Reported below is one T cell receptor beta chain. Its antigen remains unknown. These data come from a study of cytomegalovirus exposure and HLA in healthy donors. Clones were sequenced by immunoSEQ multiplex PCR, and TCRdb holds only the in-frame ones, with some missing. The sample consists of about 400,000 clones, roughly 89% of them appearing once. Germline lookup yields CDR1 SGHAT and CDR2 FQNNGV. The V and J ends lost 4 bases and 3 bases respectively, with 8 bases between them. The CDR3 consists of 13 residues. Study-level results: It was about 150 TCR beta chains that were listed as cytomegalovirus-associated.

This receptor was identified in a woman aged 18-29 years in good health and CMV-seronegative. This rearrangement joins TRBV11-2 to TRBJ2-3, with D hard to call. The sample was PBMCs. CDR3 amino acids: CASSSRGTDTQYF. CDR3 DNA: TGTGCCAGCAGCTCCCGAGGTACAGATACGCAGTATTTT.